This T cell receptor beta chain originates from a study of radiotherapy plus CTLA-4 blockade in lung cancer. Those patients who had chemo-refractory metastatic non-small-cell lung cancer were given focal radiation along with CTLA-4 blockade through ipilimumab. Data came from immunoSEQ multiplex PCR; TCRdb stores just in-frame clones and leaves some out. The sample lists roughly 50,000 clones, 88% occurring once. The starting material was peripheral blood, obtained from a patient treated with radiotherapy plus ipilimumab. This sequence was found in a human donor with non-small cell lung cancer whose response to radiotherapy plus ipilimumab could not be evaluated.

CDR3 amino acids: CASSAGKGYGYTF. Written as DNA, the CDR3 is TGTGCCAGCTCAGCGGGGAAGGGGTATGGCTACACCTTC. The genes are TRBV27 and TRBJ1-2, with a tentative D call TRBD1 (5 bases). V lost 8 bases and J 5 bases, leaving 15 bases between the germline ends. Germline loops: CDR1 MNHEY, CDR2 SMNVEV (reference sequence). The CDR3 spans 13 residues.